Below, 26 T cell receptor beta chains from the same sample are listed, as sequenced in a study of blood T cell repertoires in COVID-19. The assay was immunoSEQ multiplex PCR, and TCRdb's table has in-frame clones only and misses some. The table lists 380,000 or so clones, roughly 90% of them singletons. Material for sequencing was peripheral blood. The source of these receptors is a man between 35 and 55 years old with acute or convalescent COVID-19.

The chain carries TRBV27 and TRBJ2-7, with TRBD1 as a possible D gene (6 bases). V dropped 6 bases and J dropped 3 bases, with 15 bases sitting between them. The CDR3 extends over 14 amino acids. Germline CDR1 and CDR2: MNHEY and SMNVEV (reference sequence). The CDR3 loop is CASSITGRGYEQYF. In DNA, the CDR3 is TGTGCCAGCAGCATAACAGGGAGAGGCTACGAGCAGTACTTC.

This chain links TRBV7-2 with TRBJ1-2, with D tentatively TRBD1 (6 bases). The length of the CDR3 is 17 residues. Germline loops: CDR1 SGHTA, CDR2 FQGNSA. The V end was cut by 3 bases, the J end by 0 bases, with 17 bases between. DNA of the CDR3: TGTGCCAGCAGCTTCCGACAGGCCTCCGCAGCTAACTATGGCTACACCTTC. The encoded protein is CASSFRQASAANYGYTF.

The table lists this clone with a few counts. The CDR3 here is CASSPSAQRGLNAEAFF. CDR3 in DNA: TGTGCCAGCAGCCCGTCGGCCCAAAGGGGGCTTAACGCTGAAGCTTTCTTT. The V and J genes are TRBV4-2 and TRBJ1-1; TRBD1 matches at 7 bases. The CDR3 covers 17 residues. Germline trimming cut 4 bases from V and 6 bases from J; bases unmatched to any gene: 17. Germline CDR1 LGHNA, CDR2 YNFKEQ.

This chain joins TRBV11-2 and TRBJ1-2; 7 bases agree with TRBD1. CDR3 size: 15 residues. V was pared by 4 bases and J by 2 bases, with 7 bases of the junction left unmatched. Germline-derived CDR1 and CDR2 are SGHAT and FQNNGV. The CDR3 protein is CASSSSTGSNYGYTF. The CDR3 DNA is TGTGCCAGCAGCTCCTCGACAGGGTCAAACTATGGCTACACCTTC.

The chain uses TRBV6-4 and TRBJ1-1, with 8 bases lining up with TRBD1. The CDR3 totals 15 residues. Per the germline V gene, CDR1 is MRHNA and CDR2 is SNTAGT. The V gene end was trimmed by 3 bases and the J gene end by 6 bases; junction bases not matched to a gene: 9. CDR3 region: CASSEVQGGISEAFF. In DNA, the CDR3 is TGTGCCAGCAGTGAAGTACAGGGGGGCATTTCTGAAGCTTTCTTT.

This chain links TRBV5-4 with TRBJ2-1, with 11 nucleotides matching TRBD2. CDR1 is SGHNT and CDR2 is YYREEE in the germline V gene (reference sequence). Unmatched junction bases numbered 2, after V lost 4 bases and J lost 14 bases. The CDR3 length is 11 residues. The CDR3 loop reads CASSTGLAEFF. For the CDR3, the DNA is TGTGCCAGCAGCACGGGACTAGCGGAGTTCTTC.

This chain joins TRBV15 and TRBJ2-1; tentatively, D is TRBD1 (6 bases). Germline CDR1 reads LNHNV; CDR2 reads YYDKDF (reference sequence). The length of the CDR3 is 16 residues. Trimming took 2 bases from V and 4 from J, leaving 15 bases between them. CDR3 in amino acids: CATSRSRQDLYNEQFF. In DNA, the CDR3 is TGTGCCACCAGCAGATCAAGACAGGATTTATACAATGAGCAGTTCTTC.

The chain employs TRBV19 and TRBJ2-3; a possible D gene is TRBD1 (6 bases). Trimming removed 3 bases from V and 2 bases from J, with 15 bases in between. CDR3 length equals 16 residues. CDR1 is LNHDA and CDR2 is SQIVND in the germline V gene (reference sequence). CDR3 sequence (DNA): TGTGCCAGTAGTATCCAGGGGAATAGGCCCACAGATACGCAGTATTTT. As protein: CASSIQGNRPTDTQYF. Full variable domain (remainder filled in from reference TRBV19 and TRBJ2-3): DGGITQSPKYLFRKEGQNVTLSCEQNLNHDAMYWYRQDPGQGLRLIYYSQIVNDFQKGDIAEGYSVSREKKESFPLTVTSAQKNPTAFYLCASSIQGNRPTDTQYFGPGTRLTVL.

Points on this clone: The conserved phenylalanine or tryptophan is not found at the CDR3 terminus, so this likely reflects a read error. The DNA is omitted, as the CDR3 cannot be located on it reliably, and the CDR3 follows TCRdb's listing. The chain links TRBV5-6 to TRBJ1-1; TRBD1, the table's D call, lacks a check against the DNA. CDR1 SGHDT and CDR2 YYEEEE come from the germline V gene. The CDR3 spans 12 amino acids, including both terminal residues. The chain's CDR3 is CASMLRDRGVSC.

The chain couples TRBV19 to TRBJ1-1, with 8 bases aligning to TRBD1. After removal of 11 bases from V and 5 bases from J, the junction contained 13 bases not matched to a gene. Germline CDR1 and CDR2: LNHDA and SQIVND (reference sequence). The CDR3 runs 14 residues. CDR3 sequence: CAPRRTGLFTEAFF. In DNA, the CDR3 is TGTGCCCCGAGGAGGACAGGGCTTTTTACTGAAGCTTTCTTT.

The chain's CDR3 is CASSQDIGSEKYSNQPQHF. In nucleotides, the CDR3 is TGTGCCAGCAGCCAAGATATCGGTTCGGAGAAATATAGCAATCAGCCCCAGCATTTT. The rearrangement joins TRBV4-2 to TRBJ1-5; D gene unclear. This CDR3 has 19 amino acids. From germline, CDR1 is LGHNA and CDR2 YNFKEQ. V lost 0 bases, J lost 0 bases, and 18 bases lay in between.

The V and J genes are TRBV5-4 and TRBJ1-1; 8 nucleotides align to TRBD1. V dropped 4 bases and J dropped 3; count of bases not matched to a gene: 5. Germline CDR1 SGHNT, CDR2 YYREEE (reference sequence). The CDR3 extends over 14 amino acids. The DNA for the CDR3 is TGTGCCAGCAGCACCTTACAGGGGGACACTGAAGCTTTCTTT. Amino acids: CASSTLQGDTEAFF.

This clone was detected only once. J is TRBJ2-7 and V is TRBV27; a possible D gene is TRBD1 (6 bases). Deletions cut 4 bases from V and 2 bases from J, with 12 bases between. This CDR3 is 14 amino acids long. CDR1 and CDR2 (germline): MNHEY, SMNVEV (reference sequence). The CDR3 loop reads CASSSIPGAYEQYF. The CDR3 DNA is TGTGCCAGCAGTTCGATCCCAGGGGCCTACGAGCAGTACTTC.

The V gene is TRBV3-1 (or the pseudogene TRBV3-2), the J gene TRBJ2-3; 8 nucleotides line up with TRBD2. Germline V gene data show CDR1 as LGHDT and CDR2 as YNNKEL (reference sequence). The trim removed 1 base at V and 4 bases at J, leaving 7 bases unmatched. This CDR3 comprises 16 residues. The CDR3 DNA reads TGTGCCAGCAGCCAAGGAAGCGGGAGTGTGTCAGATACGCAGTATTTT. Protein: CASSQGSGSVSDTQYF.

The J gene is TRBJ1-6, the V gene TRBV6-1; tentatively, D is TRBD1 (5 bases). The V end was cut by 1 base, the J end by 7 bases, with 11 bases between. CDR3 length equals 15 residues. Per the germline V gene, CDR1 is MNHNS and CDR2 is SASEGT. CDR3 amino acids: CASSEDVGGNSPLHF. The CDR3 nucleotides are TGTGCCAGCAGTGAAGACGTGGGGGGGAATTCACCCCTCCACTTT.

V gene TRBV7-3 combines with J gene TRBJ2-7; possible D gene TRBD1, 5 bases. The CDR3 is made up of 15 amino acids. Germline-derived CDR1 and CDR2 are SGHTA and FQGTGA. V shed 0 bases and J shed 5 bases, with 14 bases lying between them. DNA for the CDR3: TGTGCCAGCAGCTTAACCGTCGGACATCTCGACGAGCAGTACTTC. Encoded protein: CASSLTVGHLDEQYF.

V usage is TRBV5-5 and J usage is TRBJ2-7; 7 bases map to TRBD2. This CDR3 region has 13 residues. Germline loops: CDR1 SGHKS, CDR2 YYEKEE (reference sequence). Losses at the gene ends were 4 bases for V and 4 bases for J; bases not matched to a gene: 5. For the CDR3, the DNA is TGTGCCAGCAGCCAGGGAGGGGTATACGAGCAGTACTTC. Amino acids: CASSQGGVYEQYF.

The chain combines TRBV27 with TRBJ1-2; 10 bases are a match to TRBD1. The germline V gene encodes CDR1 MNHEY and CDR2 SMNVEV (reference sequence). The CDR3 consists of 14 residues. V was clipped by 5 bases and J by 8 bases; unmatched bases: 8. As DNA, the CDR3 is TGTGCCAGCAGTCCGATTCGGACAGGGGGGGGCTACACCTTC. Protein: CASSPIRTGGGYTF.

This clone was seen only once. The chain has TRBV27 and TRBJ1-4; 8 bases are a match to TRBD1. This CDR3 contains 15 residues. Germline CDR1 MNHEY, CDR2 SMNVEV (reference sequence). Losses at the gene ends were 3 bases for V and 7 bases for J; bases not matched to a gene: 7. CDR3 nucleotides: TGTGCCAGCAGTTTCTCCCGGCAGGGGGCTGAAAAACTGTTTTTT. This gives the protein CASSFSRQGAEKLFF.

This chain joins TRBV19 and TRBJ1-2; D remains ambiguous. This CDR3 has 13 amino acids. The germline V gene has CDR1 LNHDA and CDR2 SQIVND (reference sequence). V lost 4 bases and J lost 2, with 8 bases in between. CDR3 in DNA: TGTGCCAGTAGTAAACTTATAAACTATGGCTACACCTTC. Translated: CASSKLINYGYTF.

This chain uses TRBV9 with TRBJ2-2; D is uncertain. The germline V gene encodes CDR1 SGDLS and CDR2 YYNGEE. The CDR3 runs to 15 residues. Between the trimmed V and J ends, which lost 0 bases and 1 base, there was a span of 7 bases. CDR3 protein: CASSVGQMNTGELFF. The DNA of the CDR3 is TGTGCCAGCAGCGTAGGGCAGATGAACACCGGGGAGCTGTTTTTT. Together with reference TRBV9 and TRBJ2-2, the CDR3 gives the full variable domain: DSGVTQTPKHLITATGQRVTLRCSPRSGDLSVYWYQQSLDQGLQFLIQYYNGEERAKGNILERFSAQQFPDLHSELNLSSLELGDSALYFCASSVGQMNTGELFFGEGSRLTVL.

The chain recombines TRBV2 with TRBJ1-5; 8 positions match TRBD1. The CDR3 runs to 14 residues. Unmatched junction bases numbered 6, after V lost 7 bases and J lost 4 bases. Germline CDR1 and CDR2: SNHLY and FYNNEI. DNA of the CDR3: TGTGCCAGCACTGGACAGGGACCGAATCAGCCCCAGCATTTT. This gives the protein CASTGQGPNQPQHF. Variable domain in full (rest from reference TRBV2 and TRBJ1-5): EPEVTQTPSHQVTQMGQEVILRCVPISNHLYFYWYRQILGQKVEFLVSFYNNEISEKSEIFDDQFSVERPDGSNFTLKIRSTKLEDSAMYFCASTGQGPNQPQHFGDGTRLSIL.

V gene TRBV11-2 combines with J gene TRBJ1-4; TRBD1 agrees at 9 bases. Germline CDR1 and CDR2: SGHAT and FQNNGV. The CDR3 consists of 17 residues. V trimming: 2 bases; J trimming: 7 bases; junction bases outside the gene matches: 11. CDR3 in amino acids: CASSLYTGQGSSEKLFF. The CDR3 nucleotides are TGTGCCAGCAGCTTATACACGGGACAGGGATCGTCTGAAAAACTGTTTTTT.

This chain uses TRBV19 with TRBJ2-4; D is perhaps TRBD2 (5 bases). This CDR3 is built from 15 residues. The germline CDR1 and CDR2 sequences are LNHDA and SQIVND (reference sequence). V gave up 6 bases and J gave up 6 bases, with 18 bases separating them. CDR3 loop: CASSGTREHGNIQYF. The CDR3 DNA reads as TGTGCCAGTAGCGGAACTAGGGAGCACGGAAACATTCAGTACTTC.

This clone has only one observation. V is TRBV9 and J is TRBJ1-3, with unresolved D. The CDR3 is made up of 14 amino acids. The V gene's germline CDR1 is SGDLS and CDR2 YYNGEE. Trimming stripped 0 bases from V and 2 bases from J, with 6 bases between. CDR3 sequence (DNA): TGTGCCAGCAGCGTAGCTCGGGCTGGAAACACCATATATTTT. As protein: CASSVARAGNTIYF.

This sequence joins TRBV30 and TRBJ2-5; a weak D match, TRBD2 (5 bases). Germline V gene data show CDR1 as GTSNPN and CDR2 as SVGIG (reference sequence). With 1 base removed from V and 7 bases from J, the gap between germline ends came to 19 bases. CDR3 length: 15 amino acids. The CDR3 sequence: CAWSEGPLSVGTQYF. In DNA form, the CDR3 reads TGTGCCTGGAGTGAGGGCCCTCTTAGCGTGGGGACCCAGTACTTC.